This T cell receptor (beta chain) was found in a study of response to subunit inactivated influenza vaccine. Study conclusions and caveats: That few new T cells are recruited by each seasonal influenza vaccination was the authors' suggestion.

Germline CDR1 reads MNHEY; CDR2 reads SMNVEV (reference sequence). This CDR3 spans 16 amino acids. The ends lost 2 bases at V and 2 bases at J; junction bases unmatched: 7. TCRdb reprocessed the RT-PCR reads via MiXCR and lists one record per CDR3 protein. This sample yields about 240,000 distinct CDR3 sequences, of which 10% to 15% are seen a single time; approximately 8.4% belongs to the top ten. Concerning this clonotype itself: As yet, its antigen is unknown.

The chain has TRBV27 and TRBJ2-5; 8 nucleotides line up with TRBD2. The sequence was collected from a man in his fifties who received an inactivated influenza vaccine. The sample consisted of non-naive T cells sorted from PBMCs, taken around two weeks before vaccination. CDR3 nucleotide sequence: TGTGCCAGCAGTTTAGCGGGGGGCTTTTCACAAGAGACCCAGTACTTC. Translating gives CASSLAGGFSQETQYF.